The TCR beta chain described here comes from a study of OX40 agonist ivuxolimab in advanced cancers. Background on the whole study: The costimulatory receptor OX40 (CD134) was targeted by ivuxolimab, a fully human IgG2 agonistic monoclonal antibody. Three dose-escalation patients achieved partial responses, one with hepatocellular carcinoma and two with cutaneous melanoma. Intravenous ivuxolimab was administered to patients every 2 weeks at six dose levels: 0.01, 0.1, 0.3, 1.5, 3 and 10 mg/kg. Of the roughly 52 dose-escalation patients, hepatocellular carcinoma was present in approximately 20, melanoma in roughly 15, renal cell carcinoma in 9 and head and neck cancer in 9. The point of sequencing TCRbeta in the periphery was to test whether ivuxolimab changed TCR sequence diversity and drove clonal T-cell expansion. In the dose-escalation cohort, 82.7% of patients were male, and the mean age was roughly 60 years, with a range of 23 to 79. Patients were allowed to have had prior anti-PD-1, anti-PD-L1 or anti-CTLA-4 therapy, and 30% to 50% of the dose-escalation patients had previously received checkpoint inhibitors. The monotherapy dose-escalation portion (N of about 57 patients) of the phase I ivuxolimab trial is reported in the paper. Summary of the overall study and its limitations: At doses of 0.1 to 3.0 mg/kg, clonal expansion of both CD4+ and CD8+ blood T cells was observed from baseline to week 6. After ivuxolimab, more expanded clones were found on average in CD8+ T cells than in CD4+ T cells. Low levels of normalized T-cell clonal expansion were also seen in some patients who did not respond. In partial responders in the 0.1-3.0 mg/kg groups, normalized peripheral clonal expansion was found to be among the lowest, especially among CD8+ T cells. The antigen specificity of the clonally expanded peripheral T cells was not determined.

About this clone itself: Which antigen it targets is not known. Base quality data are lacking; no much larger clone is found one base away.

Genomic DNA was extracted from sorted cells for sequencing of the TCRbeta CDR3 region. The immunoSEQ Assay was used to sequence the TCRbeta CDR3 regions. The clones in this table, taken by TCRdb from immuneACCESS, are in-frame only. Not every clone is retained; where verified, under half of the shortfall comes from an unresolved V gene, and the cause of the rest is unknown. The sample has about 93,000 clones on record, more than 85% of them singletons. 2.6% of the sample rests with the top ten. The trial excluded patients who had a history of autoimmune disease or who were on systemic immunosuppression. Peripheral blood for TCR sequencing was collected from all dose cohorts at baseline, on cycle 4 day 1, and on cycle 7 day 1. Samples came from an open-label, multicenter, first-in-human phase I dose-escalation trial of ivuxolimab. The trial enrolled adults with locally advanced or metastatic head and neck squamous cell, hepatocellular, melanoma or renal cell carcinoma. Before TCR sequencing, CD4+ and CD8+ T cells were separately sorted from peripheral blood.

V loses 3 bases, J loses 5 bases, and the germline ends lie 8 bases apart. From the germline V gene (reference sequence), CDR1 is DFQATT and CDR2 is SNEGSKA. From its cysteine to its phenylalanine, the CDR3 spans 11 amino acids. The kept DNA is CDR3 alone, 33 bases in frame from the first base. Recombination connected TRBV20-1 to TRBJ2-7, and possibly TRBD2, on 6 matching bases. Here the sequenced sample was CD4+ or CD8+ T cells sorted from blood, taken in a trial of the OX40 agonist ivuxolimab. This TCR was sampled from an adult with an advanced solid tumor such as melanoma, head and neck, liver or kidney cancer. In nucleotides, the sequence is TGCAGTGCTAGGGCTAGCGACGAGCAGTACTTC. This yields the protein CSARASDEQYF.